This TCR beta chain was profiled in a study of blood T cell repertoires in COVID-19. For the study at large: Sites across the United States, Italy and Spain contributed samples from acute and convalescent COVID-19. From T cells, B-cell-depleted T cells, or PBMCs came the material, which was cDNA or gDNA.

Assay: immunoSEQ multiplex PCR; the TCRdb copy retains only in-frame clones and omits some. Among fewer than 350,000 clones listed, about nine tenths were seen once. Exposed participants encountered a COVID-19 case during the 2 weeks preceding study entry. There are 11 residues in the CDR3. V was shortened by 5 bases and J by 8 bases, with 9 bases between the two germline ends. The germline V gene encodes CDR1 SGHAT and CDR2 FQNNGV. Sequencing was performed on PBMCs or T cells enriched from blood (not recorded which). This sequence joins TRBV11-2 and TRBJ1-2; D may be TRBD1 (5 bases). The TCR comes from a woman in her 30s who had been exposed to COVID-19. The DNA of the CDR3 is TGTGCCAGCAGCCCCTACAGGGGCTACACCTTC. It encodes CASSPYRGYTF.